Shown below are 14 T cell receptor beta chains from a single sample sequenced in a study of cytomegalovirus exposure and HLA in healthy donors. TCRdb's copy holds only in-frame clones and misses some; the assay was immunoSEQ multiplex PCR. This sample has over 80,000 clones, with 85% found just once. The source material was PBMCs. These TCRs come from a man between 18 and 35 years old in good health and CMV-seropositive.

This sequence joins TRBV18 and TRBJ1-1; possible D gene TRBD1, 5 bases. The germline V gene encodes CDR1 KGHSH and CDR2 LQKENI. The CDR3 totals 15 residues. V lost 4 bases and J 4 bases, leaving 16 bases between the germline ends. CDR3 amino acids: CASSLGEGTLTEAFF. DNA for the CDR3: TGTGCCAGCTCACTAGGGGAGGGAACCCTCACTGAAGCTTTCTTT. The full variable domain, its missing parts supplied by reference TRBV18 and TRBJ1-1, is NAGVMQNPRHLVRRRGQEARLRCSPMKGHSHVYWYRQLPEEGLKFMVYLQKENIIDESGMPKERFSAEFPKEGPSILRIQQVVRGDSAAYFCASSLGEGTLTEAFFGQGTRLTVV.

V is TRBV19 and J is TRBJ1-5; D ambiguous. The CDR3 runs 16 residues. Trimming pared 2 bases from V and 0 bases from J, leaving 11 bases between. From germline, CDR1 is LNHDA and CDR2 SQIVND (reference sequence). The CDR3 nucleotides are TGTGCCAGTAGTATACACGGGGAACTTAGCAATCAGCCCCAGCATTTT. Protein: CASSIHGELSNQPQHF.

This clone was observed once. The rearrangement links TRBV21-1 to TRBJ2-1; the table gives TRBD2 as D, unverified against the DNA. TRBV21-1 is described as a pseudogene. The CDR3 is made up of 16 amino acids. The CDR3 sequence: CASSNELQREWNEQFF. CDR3 nucleotide sequence: TGTGCCAGCAGCAATGAGCTCCAGCGGGAGTGGAATGAGCAGTTCTTC.

V gene TRBV29-1 combines with J gene TRBJ2-7; 10 bases match TRBD1. The CDR3 runs 14 residues. Germline values: CDR1 SQVTM, CDR2 ANQGSEA. Losses at the gene ends were 4 bases for V and 6 bases for J; bases not matched to a gene: 9. CDR3 residues: CSVAGTGDSGEQYF. The CDR3 nucleotides read TGCAGCGTTGCCGGGACAGGGGACTCGGGCGAGCAGTACTTC.

The chain recombines TRBV28 with TRBJ1-3; D perhaps matches TRBD1 (5 bases). The germline gives CDR1 MDHEN, CDR2 SYDVKM. Trimming took off 3 bases at V and 9 bases at J, with 18 bases between the two ends. There are 15 residues in the CDR3. The DNA of the CDR3 is TGTGCCAGCAGTTTTCTCCAGGGAACCCATGGCACCATATATTTT. Amino acid sequence: CASSFLQGTHGTIYF.

CDR3 region: CASSEITGVQPQHF. CDR3 DNA: TGTGCCAGCAGTGAAATCACAGGAGTACAGCCCCAGCATTTT. This chain connects TRBV2 to TRBJ1-5; a possible D gene is TRBD1 (5 bases). In germline, CDR1 is SNHLY, CDR2 FYNNEI. This CDR3 spans 14 amino acids. V dropped 2 bases and J dropped 7 bases, with 12 bases sitting between them. Drawing the rest from reference TRBV2 and TRBJ1-5, the complete variable domain is EPEVTQTPSHQVTQMGQEVILRCVPISNHLYFYWYRQILGQKVEFLVSFYNNEISEKSEIFDDQFSVERPDGSNFTLKIRSTKLEDSAMYFCASSEITGVQPQHFGDGTRLSIL.

The genes are TRBV7-3 and TRBJ2-2; TRBD1 matches 10 bases. Germline V CDR1 and CDR2: SGHTA, FQGTGA. V trimming: 6 bases; J trimming: 3 bases; junction bases outside the gene matches: 10. This CDR3 spans 17 amino acids. CDR3 in amino acids: CASSPPPGTGDTGELFF. Here the CDR3 DNA reads TGTGCCAGCAGTCCACCCCCCGGGACAGGGGACACCGGGGAGCTGTTTTTT.

V and J are TRBV7-6 and TRBJ1-1; D is possibly TRBD1 (5 bases). V was clipped by 5 bases and J by 2 bases, with 9 bases between them. CDR3 length equals 13 residues. Germline V CDR1 and CDR2: SGHVS, FNYEAQ. CDR3 loop: CASSLQENTEAFF. CDR3 coding DNA: TGTGCCAGCAGCCTACAGGAAAACACTGAAGCTTTCTTT.

This clone was detected a few times. The chain recombines TRBV5-4 with TRBJ2-1; TRBD1 matches at 8 bases. This CDR3 spans 14 amino acids. V trimming: 3 bases; J trimming: 7 bases; junction bases outside the gene matches: 6. The germline gives CDR1 SGHNT, CDR2 YYREEE (reference sequence). The DNA for the CDR3 is TGTGCCAGCAGCTCGCGGGACAGGTTGAATGAGCAGTTCTTC. It is translated as CASSSRDRLNEQFF.

The rearrangement joins TRBV28 to TRBJ2-7; TRBD2 agrees at 10 bases. Germline values: CDR1 MDHEN, CDR2 SYDVKM. V lost 4 bases and J lost 4; bases outside the gene matches: 4. This CDR3 spans 14 amino acids. CDR3 in amino acids: CASSSLAGRYEQYF. The CDR3 DNA reads TGTGCCAGCAGTTCACTAGCGGGAAGATACGAGCAGTACTTC.

The CDR3 loop reads CASSYSRDRNYEQYF. The CDR3 nucleotides are TGTGCCAGCAGTTACTCGAGGGACAGGAACTACGAGCAGTACTTC. V gene TRBV6-6 combines with J gene TRBJ2-7; the match to TRBD1 covers 8 bases. CDR3 length: 15 amino acids. CDR1 is MNHNY and CDR2 is SVGAGI in the germline V gene (reference sequence). J gave up 3 bases and V 0 bases, and 4 bases lay outside the gene matches.

Concerning this clone: This specimen includes other DNA sequences encoding the same CDR3. The chain combines TRBV6-4 with TRBJ2-3; 11 positions match TRBD1. This CDR3 spans 14 amino acids. Germline-derived CDR1 and CDR2 are MRHNA and SNTAGT. V shed 8 bases, J shed 3 bases, and the junction held 4 bases outside the gene matches. The CDR3 nucleotides are TGTGCCAGCTCCGGGACAGGGGGAACAGATACGCAGTATTTT. Its translation: CASSGTGGTDTQYF.

With respect to this clone: A read error may produce the germline difference seen at one junction end. The chain joins TRBV10-3 to TRBJ1-3; TRBD1 matches 7 bases. The CDR3 consists of 16 residues. Germline-derived CDR1 and CDR2 are ENHRY and SYGVKD. The CDR3 spells CAISEREGGGGNTIYF. The CDR3 DNA sequence: TGCGCCATCAGTGAGAGAGAAGGGGGCGGTGGAAACACCATATATTTT.

This rearrangement joins TRBV9 to TRBJ1-4; TRBD1 might be the D (5 bases). V dropped 4 bases and J dropped 3 bases, with 13 bases sitting between them. The CDR3 has 15 amino acids. Germline values: CDR1 SGDLS, CDR2 YYNGEE. CDR3 protein: CASSPGGGANEKLFF. CDR3 nucleotide sequence: TGTGCCAGCAGCCCTGGCGGAGGGGCTAATGAAAAACTGTTTTTT.